This passage covers 10 T cell receptor beta chains from one sample sequenced in a study of T-cell reconstitution after alpha-beta-depleted transplantation in children. Preparation of the TCRbeta library used unique molecular identifiers. Via MiXCR, TCRdb re-called the PCR reads, giving one row per CDR3 protein. The repertoire includes about 580,000 distinct CDR3 sequences, approximately 22% of them detected once, and less than 15% sits in the top ten. The sequencing here drew on PBMCs, mostly from graft donor cells, taken 360 days after TCRalphabeta/CD19-depleted stem cell transplant. Receptors originate from a boy under two years old who had a stem cell transplant for acute myeloid leukemia, so the T cells may come from the graft donor.

This clonotype was seen at least ten times. The chain recombines TRBV20-1 with TRBJ1-1; tentatively, D is TRBD1 (6 bases). The germline V gene has CDR1 DFQATT and CDR2 SNEGSKA (reference sequence). The CDR3 length is 14 residues. V was shortened by 5 bases and J by 1 base, with 14 bases between the two germline ends. The CDR3 DNA follows: TGCAGTGCTGGTGCGGGGGGCTGGAACACTGAAGCTTTCTTT. Protein: CSAGAGGWNTEAFF.

This clonotype has just a few counts. The chain employs TRBV20-1 and TRBJ2-5, with 11 positions matching TRBD2. In germline, CDR1 is DFQATT, CDR2 SNEGSKA (reference sequence). V shed 6 bases and J 4 bases; nucleotides not matched to a gene: 7. This CDR3 has 14 amino acids. The CDR3 is CSASSGGPSETQYF. DNA of the CDR3: TGCAGTGCCTCTAGCGGGGGGCCCTCAGAGACCCAGTACTTC.

The chain combines TRBV12-5 with TRBJ2-1; no firm D call. Trimming removed 1 base from V and 5 bases from J, with 9 bases in between. The CDR3 covers 14 residues. In germline, CDR1 is LGHNT, CDR2 FRNRAP. The CDR3 sequence is CASGLEITNNEQFF. In nucleotides, the CDR3 is TGTGCTAGTGGTTTGGAGATCACCAACAATGAGCAGTTCTTC.

This clonotype was counted between two and nine times. The chain joins TRBV7-9 to TRBJ2-3; D gene uncertain. V shed 4 bases and J shed 4 bases, with 15 bases lying between them. The CDR3 spans 15 residues. The germline V gene encodes CDR1 SEHNR and CDR2 FQNEAQ (reference sequence). The CDR3 reads CASSSAGGGADTQYF. Written as DNA, the CDR3 is TGTGCCAGCAGCTCGGCAGGCGGTGGGGCAGATACGCAGTATTTT.

This clonotype was observed many times. The V gene is TRBV20-1, the J gene TRBJ2-1, with 7 bases lining up with TRBD1. The germline V gene has CDR1 DFQATT and CDR2 SNEGSKA (reference sequence). The J segment lost 2 bases and the V segment lost 7 bases, leaving 14 bases of the junction unmatched. This CDR3 is built from 16 residues. The CDR3 DNA is TGCAGTGTCCGGAGACAGGGTGGGGTCCCCTACAATGAGCAGTTCTTC. This gives the protein CSVRRQGGVPYNEQFF.

V gene TRBV7-2 combines with J gene TRBJ2-5; D is unresolved. Germline V CDR1 and CDR2: SGHTA, FQGNSA. The CDR3 runs to 15 residues. V was clipped by 1 base and J by 8 bases, with 17 bases between them. CDR3 sequence: CASSLVLGEARTQYF. The CDR3 region has the DNA TGTGCCAGCAGCTTAGTTTTAGGAGAAGCCAGAACCCAGTACTTC. The full variable domain, with the rest looked up from reference TRBV7-2 and TRBJ2-5, is GAGVSQSPSNKVTEKGKDVELRCDPISGHTALYWYRQSLGQGLEFLIYFQGNSAPDKSGLPSDRFSAERTGGSVSTLTIQRTQQEDSAVYLCASSLVLGEARTQYFGPGTRLLVL.

This clonotype was recorded a few times. The V and J genes are TRBV5-1 and TRBJ2-3; TRBD2 matches 9 bases. The CDR3 extends over 14 amino acids. From germline, CDR1 is SGHRS and CDR2 YFSETQ. J was trimmed by 4 bases and V by 4 bases; bases with no gene match: 4. Here the CDR3 reads CASSNAGGPDTQYF. Here the CDR3 DNA reads TGCGCCAGCAGCAACGCGGGGGGGCCAGATACGCAGTATTTT. Supplemented by reference TRBV5-1 and TRBJ2-3, the full variable domain reads KAGVTQTPRYLIKTRGQQVTLSCSPISGHRSVSWYQQTPGQGLQFLFEYFSETQRNKGNFPGRFSGRQFSNSRSEMNVSTLELGDSALYLCASSNAGGPDTQYFGPGTRLTVL.

In this sample, this clonotype turned up many times. The CDR3 is CSATQETQYF. CDR3 sequence (DNA): TGCAGTGCGACACAAGAGACCCAGTACTTC. The chain has TRBV20-1 and TRBJ2-5; D is unclear. The CDR3 has 10 residues. V lost 6 bases, J lost 2 bases, and 4 bases lay in between. In germline, CDR1 is DFQATT, CDR2 SNEGSKA (reference sequence).

This clonotype was counted many times. The CDR3 loop is CASSLLGQLGSPLHF. The CDR3 nucleotides read TGTGCCAGCAGCTTGTTGGGACAGTTAGGTTCACCCCTCCACTTT. The chain joins TRBV7-2 to TRBJ1-6; 7 bases line up with TRBD1. Germline V gene data show CDR1 as SGHTA and CDR2 as FQGNSA. J was trimmed by 9 bases and V by 3 bases; bases with no gene match: 8. This CDR3 contains 15 residues.

The V call is TRBV30, the J call TRBJ1-4; D is unclear. Germline V gene sequence: CDR1 GTSNPN, CDR2 SVGIG (reference sequence). V gave up 7 bases and J gave up 10 bases, with 19 bases separating them. The CDR3 covers 13 residues. The CDR3 sequence is CASRTGSSGKLFF. The CDR3, as DNA: TGTGCCTCTCGGACGGGATCAAGTGGAAAACTGTTTTTT.